The 11 T cell receptor beta chains below were found in one sample sequenced in a study of blood T cells in healthy people across ages. The use of a sample-barcoded 5' primer and a J-beta primer mix characterized a second PCR of 7 to 11 cycles. Each CDR3 protein is one row after TCRdb ran MiXCR on the 5' RACE reads. The table shows roughly 1.4 million distinct CDR3 sequences, with approximately 59% occurring only once. Sequencing was performed on blood. These receptors were obtained from a man aged 18 to 30 in good health.

The genes are TRBV5-1 and TRBJ2-1; TRBD2 matches 8 bases. Trimming cost V 5 bases and J 12 bases; bases outside gene matches: 25. The CDR3 length is 18 residues. The germline gives CDR1 SGHRS, CDR2 YFSETQ. The CDR3 here is CASSRRVGSAGAGDAQFF. DNA of the CDR3: TGCGCCAGCAGTCGGAGGGTAGGGTCAGCGGGGGCTGGGGATGCGCAGTTCTTC.

Details on this clonotype: One junction end does not reproduce the germline sequence, and a read error may be involved. The rearrangement uses TRBV7-7 and TRBJ2-4; the D is unclear. The tail of the sequence fits TRBJ2-5 better, so the J call may be wrong. CDR3 length: 13 residues. Germline CDR1 and CDR2: SSHAT and FNYEAQ (reference sequence). The CDR3 protein is CASSLAPPETQYF. The CDR3 DNA reads TGTGCTAGCAGCTTAGCCCCCCCGGAGACCCAGTACTTC.

This clonotype was observed a single time. The genes are TRBV6-5 and TRBJ2-4; TRBD2 aligns across 11 bases. With the DNA end fitting TRBJ2-5 better, the J assignment may be wrong. Germline loops: CDR1 MNHEY, CDR2 SVGAGI. This CDR3 has 16 residues. CDR3 loop: CASILAGGIDGETQYF. CDR3 nucleotide sequence: TGTGCCAGCATTCTAGCGGGGGGCATAGACGGAGAGACCCAGTACTTC.

The gene calls are TRBV4-1 and TRBJ2-2; 15 nucleotides align to TRBD2. This CDR3 is built from 19 residues. Germline loops: CDR1 MGHRA, CDR2 YSYEKL. V lost 0 bases, J lost 1 base, and 3 bases stayed unmatched. CDR3 amino acids: CASSQEWGLAGGNTGELFF. CDR3 bases: TGCGCCAGCAGCCAAGAATGGGGACTAGCGGGGGGGAACACCGGGGAGCTGTTTTTT.

V and J are TRBV20-1 and TRBJ1-1; tentative D call: TRBD1 (5 bases). The CDR3 sequence is 14 residues long. The V gene's germline CDR1 is DFQATT and CDR2 SNEGSKA (reference sequence). V was cut by 5 bases and J by 1 base, with 14 bases left in between. The CDR3 DNA is TGCAGTGCTTGGGGGACTTCCGGGAACACTGAAGCTTTCTTT. Its translation is CSAWGTSGNTEAFF.

This clonotype has just a few counts. The chain is built from TRBV28 and TRBJ2-5; D remains ambiguous. The germline V gene has CDR1 MDHEN and CDR2 SYDVKM. The CDR3 contains 14 residues. Between the trimmed V and J ends, which lost 10 bases and 9 bases, there was a span of 24 bases. The CDR3 here is CATLRAYALGSQYF. CDR3 DNA sequence: TGTGCCACCCTCCGGGCCTACGCCTTAGGGTCCCAGTACTTC.

The chain has TRBV5-6 and TRBJ1-2, with 9 bases aligning to TRBD1. J was trimmed by 8 bases and V by 0 bases; bases with no gene match: 5. Per the germline V gene, CDR1 is SGHDT and CDR2 is YYEEEE. The CDR3 runs to 14 residues. This CDR3 is CASSLGTGARGYTF. DNA for the CDR3: TGTGCCAGCAGCTTGGGGACAGGGGCGAGGGGCTACACCTTC.

The rearrangement uses TRBV10-3 and TRBJ2-5, with 10 nucleotides matching TRBD2. J was trimmed by 1 base and V by 2 bases; bases with no gene match: 7. In germline, CDR1 is ENHRY, CDR2 SYGVKD. The CDR3 consists of 17 residues. The CDR3 protein is CAISEGIAGGRQETQYF. CDR3 sequence (DNA): TGTGCCATCAGTGAGGGCATAGCGGGAGGCCGCCAAGAGACCCAGTACTTC.

A remark on this clonotype: The junction and the germline gene differ at one end; a read error may be behind it. The chain carries TRBV2 and TRBJ1-2; 12 bases are shared with TRBD1. The CDR3 consists of 15 residues. Germline-derived CDR1 and CDR2 are SNHLY and FYNNEI. The CDR3 reads CVSWGTGGMIYGHTF. The CDR3 nucleotides are TGTGTCAGCTGGGGGACAGGGGGCATGATCTATGGCCACACCTTC.

A single count supports this clonotype. CDR3 amino acids: CASSLFRDFTDTQYF. CDR3 in DNA: TGTGCCAGCAGCTTATTCCGGGACTTCACAGATACGCAGTATTTT. This chain uses TRBV7-9 with TRBJ2-3; weak D call: TRBD2 (6 bases). Per the germline V gene, CDR1 is SEHNR and CDR2 is FQNEAQ (reference sequence). The CDR3 has 15 residues. With 2 bases removed from V and 2 bases from J, the gap between germline ends came to 11 bases.

This clonotype was detected only once. The chain combines TRBV7-9 with TRBJ2-7; D is unclear. Between the trimmed V and J ends, which lost 1 base and 0 bases, there was a span of 10 bases. The CDR3 sequence is 15 residues long. Germline assignment: CDR1 SEHNR and CDR2 FQNEAQ (reference sequence). CDR3: CASSLGNMGSYEQYF. The CDR3 coding sequence is TGTGCCAGCAGCTTAGGAAACATGGGCTCCTACGAGCAGTACTTC. The full variable domain, in which reference TRBV7-9 and TRBJ2-7 provide the parts outside the CDR3, is DTGVSQNPRHKITKRGQNVTFRCDPISEHNRLYWYRQTLGQGPEFLTYFQNEAQLEKSRLLSDRFSAERPKGSFSTLEIQRTEQGDSAMYLCASSLGNMGSYEQYFGPGTRLTVT.